Given below is one TCR beta chain in context. These data belong to a study of spatial heterogeneity in lung cancer. The CDR3 has 13 residues. Unmatched junction bases numbered 15, after V lost 5 bases and J lost 15 bases. CDR1 and CDR2 from the germline V gene are DFQATT and SNEGSKA (reference sequence). TCRdb fed the 5' RACE reads into MiXCR, producing one record per CDR3 protein. This table holds under 25,000 distinct CDR3 sequences, roughly 10% found once. Time point in this sample: blood at routine non-recurrence follow-up after resection. This chain joins TRBV20-1 and TRBJ2-1; 8 bases match TRBD2. The starting material was PBMCs, obtained at follow-up. The source of this sequence is a female donor with early-stage non-small cell lung cancer. CDR3 in amino acids: CSAGGTSGRAWFF. The CDR3 DNA is TGCAGTGCTGGGGGGACGAGCGGGAGAGCGTGGTTCTTC.